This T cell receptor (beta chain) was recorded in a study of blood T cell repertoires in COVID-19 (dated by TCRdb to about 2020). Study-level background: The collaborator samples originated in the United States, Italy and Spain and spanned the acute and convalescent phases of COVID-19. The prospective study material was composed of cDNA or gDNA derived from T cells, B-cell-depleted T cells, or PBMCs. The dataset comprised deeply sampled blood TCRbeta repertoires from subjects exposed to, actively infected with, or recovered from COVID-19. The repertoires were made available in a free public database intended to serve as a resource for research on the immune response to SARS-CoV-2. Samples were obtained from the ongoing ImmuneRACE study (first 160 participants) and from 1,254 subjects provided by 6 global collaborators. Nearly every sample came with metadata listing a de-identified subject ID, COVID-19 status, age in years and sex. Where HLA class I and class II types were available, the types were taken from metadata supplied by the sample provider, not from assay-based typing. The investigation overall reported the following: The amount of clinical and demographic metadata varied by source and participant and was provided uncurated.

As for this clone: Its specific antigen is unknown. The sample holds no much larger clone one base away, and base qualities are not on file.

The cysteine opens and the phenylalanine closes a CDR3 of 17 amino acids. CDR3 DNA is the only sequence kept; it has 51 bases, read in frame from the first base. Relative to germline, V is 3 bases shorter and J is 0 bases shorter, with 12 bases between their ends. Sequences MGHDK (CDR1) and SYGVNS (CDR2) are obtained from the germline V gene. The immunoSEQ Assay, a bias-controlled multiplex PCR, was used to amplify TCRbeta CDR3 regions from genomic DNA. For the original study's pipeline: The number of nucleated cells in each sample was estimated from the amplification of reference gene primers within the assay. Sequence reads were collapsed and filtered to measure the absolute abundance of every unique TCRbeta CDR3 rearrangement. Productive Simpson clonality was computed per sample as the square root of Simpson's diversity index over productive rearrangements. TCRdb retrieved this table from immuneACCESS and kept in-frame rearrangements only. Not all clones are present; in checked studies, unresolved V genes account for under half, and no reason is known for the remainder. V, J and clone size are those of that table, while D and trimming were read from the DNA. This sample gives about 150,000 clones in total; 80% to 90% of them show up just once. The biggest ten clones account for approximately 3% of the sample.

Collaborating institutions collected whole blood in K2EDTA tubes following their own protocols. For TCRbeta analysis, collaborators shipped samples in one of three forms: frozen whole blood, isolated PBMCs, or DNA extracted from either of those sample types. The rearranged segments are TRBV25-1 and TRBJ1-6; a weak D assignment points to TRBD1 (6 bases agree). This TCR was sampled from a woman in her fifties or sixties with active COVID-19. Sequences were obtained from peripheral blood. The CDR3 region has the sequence CASSDPTGSSYNSPLHF. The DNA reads TGTGCCAGCAGTGACCCTACAGGGAGCTCCTATAATTCACCCCTCCACTTT.